A selection of T cell receptor beta chains follows, all from one sample in a study of PD-L1 blockade in urothelial cancer. Generated by immunoSEQ multiplex PCR, the TCRdb table keeps only in-frame clones and is missing some. The sample includes approximately 67,000 clones, around 87% of them seen just once. The sample in question was PBMCs, obtained around atezolizumab (anti-PD-L1) treatment. The origin of the receptors is a man aged 60-69 years with urothelial cancer. The CDR3 runs from the conserved cysteine through the conserved F or W.

v_call: TRBV11-1; j_call: TRBJ2-1; cdr3_aa: CASSSTGTGVLDEQFF
v_call: TRBV15; j_call: TRBJ1-2; cdr3_aa: CATSTRGTGGLYGYTF
v_call: TRBV10-1; j_call: TRBJ2-2; cdr3_aa: CASSPSGGLTTGELFF
v_call: TRBV18; j_call: TRBJ1-4; cdr3_aa: CASSPLGQGEKLFF
v_call: TRBV6-5; j_call: TRBJ1-3; cdr3_aa: CASRVTSSGNTIYF
v_call: TRBV11-2; j_call: TRBJ1-1; cdr3_aa: CASSLDIGQGKTEAFF
v_call: TRBV1; j_call: TRBJ2-1; cdr3_aa: CTINTGLAGAIYNEQFF
v_call: TRBV6-1; j_call: TRBJ2-7; cdr3_aa: CASSLRRSTYEQYF
v_call: TRBV18; j_call: TRBJ1-5; cdr3_aa: CASGDSGQPQHF
v_call: TRBV28; j_call: TRBJ1-2; cdr3_aa: CASSPYRTGWGYTF
v_call: TRBV6-5; j_call: TRBJ1-6; cdr3_aa: CASSPQQGYSPLHF
v_call: TRBV7-6; j_call: TRBJ2-1; cdr3_aa: CASTDLRGGENEQFF
v_call: TRBV15; j_call: TRBJ1-2; cdr3_aa: CATSGDRGGYTF
v_call: TRBV5-1; j_call: TRBJ2-1; cdr3_aa: CASSLREGAPNEQFF
v_call: TRBV30; j_call: TRBJ1-5; cdr3_aa: CAWSPPTGNNQPQHF
v_call: TRBV7-2; j_call: TRBJ2-1; cdr3_aa: CASSITSGGNNEQFF
v_call: TRBV29-1; j_call: TRBJ2-3; cdr3_aa: CSVDRGGTDTQYF
v_call: TRBV5-1; j_call: TRBJ1-1; cdr3_aa: CASSLEPGQDTEAFF
v_call: TRBV2; j_call: TRBJ2-3; cdr3_aa: CASTRSRVSTDTQYF
v_call: TRBV11-2; j_call: TRBJ2-3; cdr3_aa: CASSLGQLAGGKDTQYF